Presented here are 3 T cell receptor beta chains from one specimen sequenced in a study of blood T cell repertoires in COVID-19. Assay: immunoSEQ multiplex PCR; the TCRdb copy retains only in-frame clones and omits some. Found here are 30,000 to 45,000 clones, 78% of them singletons; the top ten hold approximately 15%. The specimen sequenced was peripheral blood. These receptor sequences come from a man in his 70s with acute or convalescent COVID-19.

This clone was recorded a few times. V and J are TRBV4-3 and TRBJ1-4; a weak D match, TRBD1 (6 bases). This CDR3 spans 15 amino acids. The germline V gene has CDR1 LGHNA and CDR2 YSLEER. Trimming removed 0 bases at V and 9 bases at J, with 14 bases between. The CDR3 is CASSQERGIRQKLFF. The CDR3 nucleotides read TGCGCCAGCAGCCAAGAGAGGGGGATCCGGCAAAAACTGTTTTTT.

This chain uses TRBV4-1 with TRBJ1-1; 9 bases fit TRBD1. The CDR3 consists of 15 residues. Germline-derived CDR1 and CDR2 are MGHRA and YSYEKL. With V trimmed by 4 bases and J by 1 base, 4 bases remained unmatched. In DNA, the CDR3 is TGCGCCAGCAGCCCCGGGACAGGGAAGAACACTGAAGCTTTCTTT. As protein: CASSPGTGKNTEAFF.

This clone was seen only once. The chain recombines TRBV7-2 with TRBJ2-5; TRBD2 matches 11 bases. J gave up 1 base and V 4 bases, and 11 bases lay outside the gene matches. CDR1 is SGHTA, CDR2 FQGNSA, per germline. The CDR3 contains 18 residues. The CDR3 loop reads CASSSAERLAGFQETQYF. In DNA, the CDR3 is TGTGCCAGCAGCTCCGCGGAGAGACTAGCGGGATTCCAAGAGACCCAGTACTTC.